The clone carrying this TCR beta chain turned up a few times. Its antigen is unidentified. Peripheral blood, roughly 9.1 milliliters per donor, was collected. The data were obtained in a study of blood T cells in healthy people across ages. The germline V gene has CDR1 LGHNA and CDR2 YNFKEQ. CDR3 length: 16 amino acids. Trimming took 3 bases from V and 6 from J, leaving 18 bases between them. Findings and caveats of the study: Estimated diversity that came from one million T cells was considered an underestimate. More naive CD4+ cells and higher diversity marked long-lived donors relative to aged donors.

Primed by a sample-barcoded 5' primer and a J-beta primer mix, a second PCR proceeded for roughly 6 to 12 cycles. Every single cDNA molecule received a tag from a template-switch adaptor with 12 random nucleotides. TCRdb analysed the 5' RACE reads with MiXCR anew, one entry per CDR3 protein. The table includes 910,000 or so distinct CDR3 sequences, roughly half detected once. The chain is built from TRBV4-2 and TRBJ2-1; the D gene is possibly TRBD2 (5 bases). The sequence was obtained from a woman aged 55-69 years in good health. Sequencing input: blood. The CDR3 coding sequence is TGTGCCAGCAGCCACCTAAACCGGGGAATAGGCAATGAGCAGTTCTTC. Translated: CASSHLNRGIGNEQFF.